Listed below are T cell receptor beta chains from one sample, sequenced in a study of monozygotic twins with inflammatory bowel disease. TCRdb reprocessed the 5' RACE reads, with one entry per CDR3 protein and no DNA. The sample includes 110,000 to 150,000 distinct CDR3 sequences. The sample taken for sequencing was blood. Every receptor here comes from a human donor with ulcerative colitis or Crohn's disease, or a healthy co-twin of an affected twin (not recorded which). Each CDR3 is given with its conserved first and last residue. Fields, in order: V gene, J gene, CDR3 protein.

v_call: TRBV5-4; j_call: TRBJ2-1; cdr3_aa: CASSLEQVASSELFF
v_call: TRBV5-1; j_call: TRBJ2-3; cdr3_aa: CASSFRNPALDTQYF
v_call: TRBV5-1; j_call: TRBJ2-7; cdr3_aa: CASSQTGGRNEQYF
v_call: TRBV30; j_call: TRBJ2-7; cdr3_aa: CAWTGQGNYEQYF
v_call: TRBV4-3; j_call: TRBJ1-5; cdr3_aa: CASSQFWQPQHF
v_call: TRBV30; j_call: TRBJ2-2; cdr3_aa: CAYGRSRLAMANTGELFF
v_call: TRBV7-3; j_call: TRBJ2-1; cdr3_aa: CASSFGLAALDEQFF
v_call: TRBV20-1; j_call: TRBJ2-1; cdr3_aa: CSACTSGRAYNEQFF
v_call: TRBV20-1; j_call: TRBJ2-7; cdr3_aa: CSARALLEQYF
v_call: TRBV3-1; j_call: TRBJ2-7; cdr3_aa: CASKRDRSSYEQYF
v_call: TRBV4-1; j_call: TRBJ1-2; cdr3_aa: CASSQQGGAGYGYTF
v_call: TRBV6-5; j_call: TRBJ2-7; cdr3_aa: CASSSLTAIYEQYF
v_call: TRBV20-1; j_call: TRBJ1-2; cdr3_aa: CSARTGAQGYGYTF
v_call: TRBV9; j_call: TRBJ1-4; cdr3_aa: CASSLFGETTNEKLFF
v_call: TRBV12-3/TRBV12-4; j_call: TRBJ1-5; cdr3_aa: CASSLKDQPQHF
v_call: TRBV20-1; j_call: TRBJ2-3; cdr3_aa: CSAHTTSGITDTQYF
v_call: TRBV6-1; j_call: TRBJ2-7; cdr3_aa: CASSSTEVLYYEQYF
v_call: TRBV11-1; j_call: TRBJ2-1; cdr3_aa: CASSRGLAGERSYNEQFF
v_call: TRBV11-2; j_call: TRBJ1-1; cdr3_aa: CASSLSGPRGTEAFF
v_call: TRBV11-2; j_call: TRBJ2-1; cdr3_aa: CASSLIRGSGSIFSYNEQFF
v_call: TRBV20-1; j_call: TRBJ2-7; cdr3_aa: CSATLMTGTVSYEQYF
v_call: TRBV12-3/TRBV12-4; j_call: TRBJ1-6; cdr3_aa: CASSLNRGSSSPLHF
v_call: TRBV20-1; j_call: TRBJ1-1; cdr3_aa: CSDGGAGEAFF
v_call: TRBV19; j_call: TRBJ2-4; cdr3_aa: CASSKDSRLAKNIQYF
v_call: TRBV9; j_call: TRBJ2-7; cdr3_aa: CASSVAGTTLDEQYF
v_call: TRBV5-6; j_call: TRBJ2-3; cdr3_aa: CASSPIAGRSSDTQYF
v_call: TRBV19; j_call: TRBJ1-1; cdr3_aa: CASSMDLGTEAFF
v_call: TRBV7-2; j_call: TRBJ2-7; cdr3_aa: CASSFYTSYEQYF
v_call: TRBV5-1; j_call: TRBJ1-2; cdr3_aa: CASSLGISANYGYTF
v_call: TRBV28; j_call: TRBJ2-5; cdr3_aa: CASSQGGAGAAQGTQYF
v_call: TRBV27; j_call: TRBJ2-7; cdr3_aa: CASRTGTAYEQYF
v_call: TRBV5-1; j_call: TRBJ1-2; cdr3_aa: CASSPSPEYGYTF
v_call: TRBV6-4; j_call: TRBJ2-3; cdr3_aa: CASSAIVGVFNTDTQYF
v_call: TRBV20-1; j_call: TRBJ2-1; cdr3_aa: CSARASGINEQFF
v_call: TRBV19; j_call: TRBJ1-1; cdr3_aa: CASTGQGFRRNTEAFF
v_call: TRBV20-1; j_call: TRBJ2-7; cdr3_aa: CSATRNSYEQYF
v_call: TRBV19; j_call: TRBJ2-1; cdr3_aa: CASSSRTSGKYNEQFF
v_call: TRBV20-1; j_call: TRBJ2-3; cdr3_aa: CSASPLARSTDTQYF
v_call: TRBV28; j_call: TRBJ2-6; cdr3_aa: CASSSTHSSGANVLTF
v_call: TRBV29-1; j_call: TRBJ2-6; cdr3_aa: CSVARDRGFSGANVLTF
v_call: TRBV5-5; j_call: TRBJ1-2; cdr3_aa: CASSFTGTGNYGYTF
v_call: TRBV5-1; j_call: TRBJ2-7; cdr3_aa: CASSLRLAGAGEQYF
v_call: TRBV6-1; j_call: TRBJ2-7; cdr3_aa: CASSPTGQTYEQYF
v_call: TRBV7-2; j_call: TRBJ1-1; cdr3_aa: CASSLEGWREAFF
v_call: TRBV5-4; j_call: TRBJ2-7; cdr3_aa: CASSLDRDEQYF
v_call: TRBV28; j_call: TRBJ1-1; cdr3_aa: CASRGGTGTEAFF
v_call: TRBV19; j_call: TRBJ2-7; cdr3_aa: CASSRGSLGSYEQYF
v_call: TRBV4-1; j_call: TRBJ2-7; cdr3_aa: CASSQDSGVPYEQYF
v_call: TRBV20-1; j_call: TRBJ1-6; cdr3_aa: CSARPPGQVSPLHF
v_call: TRBV7-6; j_call: TRBJ1-1; cdr3_aa: CASSLASGVETEAFF
v_call: TRBV29-1; j_call: TRBJ1-5; cdr3_aa: CSVAKGTGGGQPQHF
v_call: TRBV7-7; j_call: TRBJ2-1; cdr3_aa: CASSATGFYNEQFF